Listed here are 10 T cell receptor beta chains from one sample, sequenced in a study of memory CD4+ T cells and cytomegalovirus serostatus. Clones were read by immunoSEQ multiplex PCR, and TCRdb kept only the in-frame ones, dropping some. The table shows approximately 50,000 clones, with about 68% occurring only once. Single viable CD3+CD4+CD8-CD45RO+ cells were sorted as the memory CD4+ T cells. Specimen: memory CD4+ T cells from blood. These receptors all stem from an adult in good health and CMV-seropositive.

The chain employs TRBV2 and TRBJ2-2, with 12 bases aligning to TRBD1. CDR1 SNHLY and CDR2 FYNNEI come from the germline V gene. The CDR3 is made up of 17 amino acids. V gave up 8 bases and J gave up 1 base; unmatched junction bases: 8. CDR3 in amino acids: CASGTGTGGLNTGELFF. The CDR3, as DNA: TGTGCCAGCGGTACCGGGACAGGGGGCTTGAACACCGGGGAGCTGTTTTTT.

The table lists this clone with a count of one. V is TRBV7-9 and J is TRBJ2-1; TRBD1 is a possible D gene (6 bases). In germline, CDR1 is SEHNR, CDR2 FQNEAQ (reference sequence). V lost 5 bases to trimming and J lost 1 base, with 15 bases between them. CDR3 length equals 16 residues. As DNA, the CDR3 is TGTGCCAGCAGCCCCCTGAGGGGGAGTTCCTACAATGAGCAGTTCTTC. Translating gives CASSPLRGSSYNEQFF.

This chain links TRBV11-3 with TRBJ2-1, with 8 bases aligning to TRBD2. J was trimmed by 9 bases and V by 2 bases; bases with no gene match: 15. Germline V gene data show CDR1 as SGHNT and CDR2 as YENEEA. The CDR3 loop spans 17 amino acids. CDR3 in amino acids: CASSLSPAGTSILEQFF. The CDR3 nucleotides are TGTGCCAGCAGCTTATCTCCTGCCGGGACTAGTATCCTTGAGCAGTTCTTC.

The chain couples TRBV28 to TRBJ1-2, with D tentatively TRBD1 (5 bases). The CDR3 loop spans 14 amino acids. Germline V gene data show CDR1 as MDHEN and CDR2 as SYDVKM. The V and J ends lost 6 bases and 8 bases respectively, with 19 bases between them. Here the CDR3 reads CASRTPDQGGGYTF. In nucleotides, the CDR3 is TGTGCCAGCAGAACGCCCGATCAGGGAGGGGGCTACACCTTC.

J is TRBJ2-1 and V is TRBV5-4; D gene uncertain. Looked up from germline, CDR1 is SGHNT and CDR2 is YYREEE (reference sequence). This CDR3 is 12 amino acids long. Trimming stripped 0 bases from V and 6 bases from J, with 4 bases between. The CDR3 DNA sequence: TGTGCCAGCAGCTTGGAAGTCAATGAGCAGTTCTTC. This codes for CASSLEVNEQFF.

Turning to this clone: It may be a read error: a sequence one base away is much more abundant. This chain uses TRBV5-6 with TRBJ1-2; a possible D gene is TRBD1 (6 bases). The CDR3 length is 15 residues. The ends were cut back, 7 bases at V and 2 bases at J, with 18 bases in the middle. CDR1 is SGHDT and CDR2 is YYEEEE in the germline V gene. Here the CDR3 reads CASGSPGRGNYGYTF. In nucleotides, the CDR3 is TGTGCCAGCGGCTCGCCGGGCAGGGGAAACTATGGCTACACCTTC.

The chain carries TRBV18 and TRBJ1-2; D might be TRBD1 (5 bases). Germline values: CDR1 KGHSH, CDR2 LQKENI. V lost 3 bases and J 6 bases, leaving 17 bases between the germline ends. This CDR3 comprises 15 residues. The CDR3 spells CASSPDGWDVDGYTF. CDR3 nucleotides: TGTGCCAGCTCACCGGACGGGTGGGACGTCGATGGCTACACCTTC.

The chain couples TRBV4-3 to TRBJ2-1, with 8 bases fitting TRBD2. This CDR3 contains 15 residues. The germline V gene has CDR1 LGHNA and CDR2 YSLEER. The V gene end was trimmed by 0 bases and the J gene end by 7 bases; junction bases not matched to a gene: 5. CDR3 sequence reads: CASSQEAGGLNEQFF. CDR3 bases: TGCGCCAGCAGCCAAGAGGCGGGAGGTTTGAATGAGCAGTTCTTC.

V is TRBV10-1 and J is TRBJ2-1; 8 positions match TRBD2. CDR1 and CDR2 (germline): WNHNN, SYGVQD (reference sequence). Losses at the gene ends were 2 bases for V and 9 bases for J; bases not matched to a gene: 18. The length of the CDR3 is 18 residues. The DNA for the CDR3 is TGCGCCAGCAGTGAGATTTGGATCGTGGGCGGGGGGCACGGTGAGCAGTTCTTC. Protein product: CASSEIWIVGGGHGEQFF.

This clone was detected a few times. J is TRBJ1-2 and V is TRBV5-5; 8 positions agree with TRBD1. The J segment lost 4 bases and the V segment lost 3 bases, leaving 20 bases of the junction unmatched. The germline V gene encodes CDR1 SGHKS and CDR2 YYEKEE (reference sequence). This CDR3 has 19 residues. The CDR3 bases are TGTGCCAGCAGCTGGCGGACAGGGCCCCGGGGAAGGGGGCCCTATGGCTACACCTTC. Encoded protein: CASSWRTGPRGRGPYGYTF.